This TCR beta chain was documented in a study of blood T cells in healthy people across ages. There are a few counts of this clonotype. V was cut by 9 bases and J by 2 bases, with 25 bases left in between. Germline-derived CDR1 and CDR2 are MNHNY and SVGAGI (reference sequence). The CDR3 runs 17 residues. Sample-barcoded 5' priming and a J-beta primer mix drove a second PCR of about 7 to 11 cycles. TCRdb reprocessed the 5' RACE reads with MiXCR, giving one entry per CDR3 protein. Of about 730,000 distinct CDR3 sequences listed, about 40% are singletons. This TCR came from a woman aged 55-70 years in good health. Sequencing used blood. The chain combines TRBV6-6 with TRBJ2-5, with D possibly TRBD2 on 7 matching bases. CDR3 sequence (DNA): TGTGCCAGTGTCGCGGGGGCGCCTTGGGGTCAGCAAGAGACCCAGTACTTC. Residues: CASVAGAPWGQQETQYF.